The clone carrying this TCR beta chain was seen more than once but under ten times. Trimming removed 8 bases at V and 4 bases at J, with 8 bases between. CDR3 length: 11 amino acids. These data are taken from a study of blood T cell repertoires in COVID-19. Clones were sequenced by immunoSEQ multiplex PCR, and TCRdb holds only the in-frame ones, with some missing. This table has about 300,000 clones, roughly nine tenths appearing once. The chain uses TRBV12-3 or TRBV12-4 and TRBJ1-1; TRBD1 might be the D (5 bases). Sequenced material: PBMCs or T cells enriched from blood (not recorded which). This TCR came from a woman between 50 and 59 years old who had been exposed to COVID-19. CDR3 loop: CASGGSTEAFF. The DNA for the CDR3 is TGTGCCAGCGGGGGGAGCACTGAAGCTTTCTTT.